In its sample, the clone carrying this T cell receptor (beta chain) was seen a few times. The antigen remains unidentified. A single record per CDR3 protein comes from TCRdb applying MiXCR to the 5' RACE reads. Among 200,000 or so distinct CDR3 sequences listed, roughly 6.2% were seen once. The CDR3 totals 13 residues. With 2 bases removed from V and 5 bases from J, the gap between germline ends came to 9 bases. From germline, CDR1 is SGHDN and CDR2 FVKESK. The sample comes from a study of T cells after yellow fever vaccination. Study-level information: Where fractions had low cell numbers, libraries were prepared from them with the SMART-Seq v4 Ultra Low Input RNA kit.

Study-wide points: Clones that expanded after primary vaccination mostly reappeared after the booster (roughly 95% CD4, 88% CD8).

The receptor was derived from a man in his thirties or forties who received the YFV17D yellow fever vaccine. Source: CD4+ T cells sorted from PBMCs, taken on the day of the yellow fever booster vaccination. The chain combines TRBV14 with TRBJ2-5, with D hard to call. As DNA, the CDR3 is TGTGCCAGCAGCCAAAACCTTGGGGAGACCCAGTACTTC. This codes for CASSQNLGETQYF. Full variable domain (remainder filled in from reference TRBV14 and TRBJ2-5): EAGVTQFPSHSVIEKGQTVTLRCDPISGHDNLYWYRRVMGKEIKFLLHFVKESKQDESGMPNNRFLAERTGGTYSTLKVQPAELEDSGVYFCASSQNLGETQYFGPGTRLLVL.